The rows below give T cell receptor beta chains drawn from one sample of a study of monozygotic twins with inflammatory bowel disease. TCRdb re-called the 5' RACE reads, yielding one record per CDR3 amino acid sequence without DNA. This listing includes 350,000 to 400,000 distinct CDR3 sequences. Sequenced sample: blood. The origin of the receptors is a human donor with ulcerative colitis or Crohn's disease, or a healthy co-twin of an affected twin (not recorded which). Both conserved end residues are part of each CDR3.

>TRBJ2-1|TRBV20-1
CSARALGLAGSSYNEQFF
>TRBJ2-2|TRBV4-3
CASSQAPYNTGELFF
>TRBJ2-3|TRBV5-1
CASTPPNGGGTDTQYF
>TRBJ2-7|TRBV27
CASSQTGWARYEQYF
>TRBJ2-1|TRBV7-2
CASSLTGTSGYNEQFF
>TRBJ2-7|TRBV25-1
CASSSSGSYEQYF
>TRBJ1-4|TRBV6-5
CASSYRTGLREKLFF
>TRBJ2-5|TRBV24-1
CATSEWTAQQTQYF
>TRBJ2-7|TRBV29-1
CSAEGVGEQYF
>TRBJ2-1|TRBV5-1
CASSTGTAIYNEQFF
>TRBJ2-7|TRBV20-1
CSSYGDSYEQYF
>TRBJ2-6|TRBV5-1
CASSLSTPGANVLTF
>TRBJ1-1|TRBV11-1
CASSLGGHAGESNTEAFF
>TRBJ2-3|TRBV9
CASSVVRTGTDTQYF
>TRBJ1-6|TRBV20-1
CSARPFQGAPRDSPLHF
>TRBJ1-1|TRBV7-2
CASSLEGQYTEAFF
>TRBJ2-1|TRBV5-4
CASSLGGGQVYNEQFF
>TRBJ2-1|TRBV21-1
CASSKKWGGYYNEQFF
>TRBJ2-7|TRBV29-1
CSVEGQGWDEQYF
>TRBJ2-7|TRBV19
CASAGTSGGLSSYEQYF
>TRBJ2-1|TRBV5-4
CAGAGGGLWNEQFF
>TRBJ2-3|TRBV29-1
CSVATGDQTDTQYF
>TRBJ1-3|TRBV18
CASSPAPNSRSGNTIYF
>TRBJ2-7|TRBV18
CASSLSSGVLYEQYF
>TRBJ2-1|TRBV18
CASSPVQGDNNEQFF
>TRBJ2-2|TRBV27
CASRIQGTGELFF
>TRBJ1-6|TRBV25-1
CASTRRQGDKGSYNSPLHF
>TRBJ2-3|TRBV7-2
CASSYKSSTDTQYF
>TRBJ2-7|TRBV30
CAWSVLRFYEQYF
>TRBJ1-5|TRBV4-3
CASSQEGREQPQHF
>TRBJ2-7|TRBV4-3
CASSTGTGDLYEQYF
>TRBJ2-1|TRBV4-1
CASSQEYGKGVPEQFF
>TRBJ1-5|TRBV7-2
CASSLAQLNQPQHF
>TRBJ2-7|TRBV12-3/TRBV12-4
CASSFVLAYEQYF
>TRBJ1-6|TRBV20-1
CSAGRDRGYDNSPLHF
>TRBJ2-7|TRBV7-9
CASSLRTGGEYEQYF
>TRBJ1-2|TRBV15
CATSRDRQGSNYGYTF
>TRBJ2-7|TRBV7-2
CASSSTTSGGFYEQYF
>TRBJ2-7|TRBV14
CASSQEVGQGHEQYF
>TRBJ2-7|TRBV5-1
CASAKVLPGLYYEQYF
>TRBJ2-7|TRBV27
CASSFNNRGGTGQYF
>TRBJ1-1|TRBV11-1
CASSLAGLDGPIQPNTEAFF
>TRBJ2-5|TRBV10-3
CAISESSLQETQYF
>TRBJ2-7|TRBV7-2
CASSSQQGTYEQYF
>TRBJ1-3|TRBV5-1
CASSLRGPTEKRRNTIYF
>TRBJ2-1|TRBV12-3/TRBV12-4
CASSVRLLYNEQFF
>TRBJ1-1|TRBV6-2/TRBV6-3
CASSYSRTGIYPFEAFF
>TRBJ2-1|TRBV9
CASSVDVGEQFF
>TRBJ2-1|TRBV11-3
CASSAGPRAGAFDEQFF
>TRBJ1-1|TRBV6-1
CASSQTGGMNTEAFF
>TRBJ1-2|TRBV11-2
CASSSTGLLGFGYTF
>TRBJ2-7|TRBV30
CAWTRGDVYEQYF
>TRBJ2-5|TRBV30
CAWGSGAVGETQYF
>TRBJ2-4|TRBV7-6
CASSLGYAANIQYF
>TRBJ2-7|TRBV5-1
CARRGVAEQYF
>TRBJ1-2|TRBV5-1
CASSLAQSNYGYTF
>TRBJ2-1|TRBV3-1
CASSQDPGTSGGPGYNEQFF
>TRBJ2-5|TRBV11-2
CASSLVPRNQETQYF